The 14 T cell receptor beta chains in this list originate from one sample, sequenced in a study of cytomegalovirus exposure and HLA in healthy donors. Researchers ran the PCR with 60 Vbeta and 13 Jbeta primers. Sequencing used immunoSEQ multiplex PCR; TCRdb keeps in-frame clones, though not all of them. This sample has roughly 140,000 clones, with 78% found just once. What was sequenced was PBMCs. Receptors originate from a male donor in good health and CMV-seronegative.

This sequence joins TRBV7-8 and TRBJ2-1; TRBD2 matches at 9 bases. The germline V gene has CDR1 SGHVS and CDR2 FQNEAQ. The junction had 10 bases not matched to a gene; V was cut back by 0 bases and J by 7 bases. The CDR3 runs to 17 residues. CDR3 nucleotide sequence: TGTGCCAGCAGCTTAGCTCAGAGGACTAGCGTAGGGAATGAGCAGTTCTTC. Its translation is CASSLAQRTSVGNEQFF.

This chain links TRBV2 with TRBJ2-3, with unresolved D. Looked up from germline, CDR1 is SNHLY and CDR2 is FYNNEI. The CDR3 sequence is 12 residues long. V lost 5 bases, J lost 6 bases, and 9 bases lay in between. The CDR3 coding sequence is TGTGCCAGCAGTCTCACGAGGGATACGCAGTATTTT. This sequence encodes CASSLTRDTQYF.

In this sample, this clone turned up a few times. The chain combines TRBV5-1 with TRBJ2-5; TRBD2 aligns across 13 bases. This CDR3 region has 16 residues. The germline V gene has CDR1 SGHRS and CDR2 YFSETQ. Trimming cost V 3 bases and J 9 bases; bases outside gene matches: 11. The CDR3 DNA follows: TGCGCCAGCAGCTCTTTGGCGGGCGGGACTAGCGGGGCCCAGTACTTC. Its translation: CASSSLAGGTSGAQYF.

The genes are TRBV4-3 and TRBJ1-1; D might be TRBD1 (6 bases). This CDR3 contains 15 residues. Germline values: CDR1 LGHNA, CDR2 YSLEER. V lost 4 bases to trimming and J lost 0 bases, with 12 bases between them. The CDR3, as DNA: TGCGCCAGCAGCCGATGGACAGAGCTGAACACTGAAGCTTTCTTT. Amino acids: CASSRWTELNTEAFF.

The chain employs TRBV30 and TRBJ2-7; the D gene is possibly TRBD1 (5 bases). Trimming took off 5 bases at V and 3 bases at J, with 14 bases between the two ends. This CDR3 comprises 13 residues. Germline V lookup: CDR1 GTSNPN, CDR2 SVGIG (reference sequence). CDR3 amino acids: CAWAAGPGYEQYF. The DNA for the CDR3 is TGTGCCTGGGCGGCAGGGCCGGGCTACGAGCAGTACTTC.

CDR3 in amino acids: CASNSRGLGAFF. CDR3 DNA sequence: TGTGCCAGCAATTCCCGAGGACTAGGGGCGTTCTTC. This chain joins TRBV2 and TRBJ2-1; 7 positions match TRBD2. This CDR3 contains 12 residues. V was pared by 7 bases and J by 15 bases, with 12 bases of the junction left unmatched. In germline, CDR1 is SNHLY, CDR2 FYNNEI. Full variable domain (remainder filled in from reference TRBV2 and TRBJ2-1): EPEVTQTPSHQVTQMGQEVILRCVPISNHLYFYWYRQILGQKVEFLVSFYNNEISEKSEIFDDQFSVERPDGSNFTLKIRSTKLEDSAMYFCASNSRGLGAFFGPGTRLTVL.

This clone was found once. J is TRBJ2-7 and V is TRBV6-5; 9 nucleotides agree with TRBD1. Germline CDR1 is MNHEY and CDR2 is SVGAGI. Unmatched junction bases numbered 5, after V lost 5 bases and J lost 0 bases. This CDR3 region has 15 residues. CDR3 sequence: CASSLDRGSSYEQYF. CDR3 nucleotide sequence: TGTGCCAGCAGTCTGGACAGGGGAAGCTCCTACGAGCAGTACTTC.

The rearrangement joins TRBV4-3 to TRBJ2-2, with a possible D match to TRBD1 (5 bases). The CDR3 loop spans 16 amino acids. The V end lost 0 bases, the J end lost 5 bases, and 13 bases lay between the germline ends. Germline assignment: CDR1 LGHNA and CDR2 YSLEER. CDR3: CASSQEGAMKTGELFF. For the CDR3, the DNA is TGCGCCAGCAGCCAAGAAGGGGCCATGAAAACCGGGGAGCTGTTTTTT.

The rearrangement links TRBV30 to TRBJ1-2; 9 bases fit TRBD1. Germline CDR1 GTSNPN, CDR2 SVGIG (reference sequence). V shed 6 bases and J 6 bases; nucleotides not matched to a gene: 5. The CDR3 is 12 amino acids. The CDR3 loop is CACPGTGHGYTF. Written as DNA, the CDR3 is TGTGCCTGCCCCGGGACAGGGCATGGCTACACCTTC.

The rearrangement links TRBV9 to TRBJ1-1; TRBD1 aligns across 10 bases. The length of the CDR3 is 16 residues. The germline gives CDR1 SGDLS, CDR2 YYNGEE. J gave up 4 bases and V 2 bases, and 8 bases lay outside the gene matches. CDR3 DNA sequence: TGTGCCAGCAGCGTGGGACAGGGGCGTGGGGCCACTGAAGCTTTCTTT. This translates into CASSVGQGRGATEAFF.

The rearrangement links TRBV27 to TRBJ2-7; no firm D call. This CDR3 contains 15 residues. Looked up from germline, CDR1 is MNHEY and CDR2 is SMNVEV (reference sequence). The V gene lost 5 bases and the J gene lost 1 base, with 15 bases spanning the gap. CDR3 sequence (DNA): TGTGCCAGCAGTCATCGAAAAAGGAGATCCTACGAGCAGTACTTC. This sequence encodes CASSHRKRRSYEQYF.

This clone has only a few counts. The chain uses TRBV6-5 and TRBJ1-2; 10 positions match TRBD1. Looked up from germline, CDR1 is MNHEY and CDR2 is SVGAGI. V shed 6 bases and J 4 bases; nucleotides not matched to a gene: 5. The CDR3 has 14 amino acids. DNA of the CDR3: TGTGCCAGCAGAACGACAGGGGGCGGCTATGGCTACACCTTC. Amino acid sequence: CASRTTGGGYGYTF.

The genes are TRBV18 and TRBJ1-2, with D possibly TRBD1 on 6 matching bases. Trimming cost V 5 bases and J 5 bases, with 15 bases left between them. CDR1 and CDR2 (germline): KGHSH, LQKENI. This CDR3 region has 14 residues. In DNA form, the CDR3 reads TGTGCCAGCTCAACTTCCGGGACATATTATGGCTACACCTTC. Amino acid sequence: CASSTSGTYYGYTF.

The chain carries TRBV30 and TRBJ2-1; TRBD1 aligns across 10 bases. Germline-derived CDR1 and CDR2 are GTSNPN and SVGIG (reference sequence). J gave up 7 bases and V 0 bases, and 6 bases lay outside the gene matches. This CDR3 has 15 amino acids. This CDR3 is CAWSVEGTGANEQFF. The CDR3 DNA sequence: TGTGCCTGGAGTGTAGAGGGGACAGGGGCGAATGAGCAGTTCTTC.